Each of the 10 T cell receptor beta chains below was sequenced from the same sample in a study of cytomegalovirus exposure and HLA in healthy donors. In the PCR, 60 Vbeta and 13 Jbeta primers were used. Libraries were prepared by immunoSEQ multiplex PCR; TCRdb keeps only in-frame clonotypes and omits some of them. The sample shows roughly 190,000 clones, about 84% of them seen only once. The specimen was PBMCs. The receptor set was obtained from a man in his fifties in good health and CMV-seronegative.

The CDR3, as DNA: TGTGCCATCAGTGAAGGACAGGGGGACTCCTACGAGCAGTACTTC. Residues: CAISEGQGDSYEQYF. The chain carries TRBV10-3 and TRBJ2-5; 10 bases match TRBD1. The J call may be incorrect, as the DNA end agrees better with TRBJ2-7. CDR1 and CDR2 from the germline V gene are ENHRY and SYGVKD. The CDR3 covers 15 residues.

The genes are TRBV28 and TRBJ1-2; D uncertain. V lost 3 bases and J 2 bases, leaving 7 bases between the germline ends. This CDR3 has 13 amino acids. The V gene's germline CDR1 is MDHEN and CDR2 SYDVKM. DNA for the CDR3: TGTGCCAGCAGTTTGAACAGCAACTATGGCTACACCTTC. This codes for CASSLNSNYGYTF.

The CDR3 nucleotides read TGTGCCAGCGGAAAGGGGCTTTTTAAGAACACTGAAGCTTTCTTT. Its protein is CASGKGLFKNTEAFF. The rearrangement joins TRBV6-5 to TRBJ1-1, with D perhaps matching TRBD1 (5 bases). With 8 bases removed from V and 1 base from J, the gap between germline ends came to 17 bases. Germline V gene sequence: CDR1 MNHEY, CDR2 SVGAGI. This CDR3 spans 15 amino acids.

This clone came up a few times. The rearrangement uses TRBV10-3 and TRBJ2-5; D gene unclear. The germline V gene has CDR1 ENHRY and CDR2 SYGVKD. Trimming left V 2 bases short and J 4 bases short, with 11 bases between. The CDR3 has 14 residues. The CDR3 DNA is TGTGCCATCAGTGAGGGGCGCCGTTTAGAGACCCAGTACTTC. Its protein is CAISEGRRLETQYF.

The chain employs TRBV6-1 and TRBJ1-4; 9 bases match TRBD1. The CDR3 runs to 16 residues. Germline CDR1 and CDR2: MNHNS and SASEGT. Trimming cost V 1 base and J 1 base; bases outside gene matches: 1. Here the CDR3 DNA reads TGTGCCAGCAGTGAAGACAGGGGGCTAACTAATGAAAAACTGTTTTTT. Translation gives CASSEDRGLTNEKLFF.

Worth noting for this clone: Other nucleotide sequences from this sample produce the same CDR3. The chain uses TRBV18 and TRBJ1-2, with D possibly matching TRBD1 (6 bases). The CDR3 is 13 residues long. The V end lost 4 bases, the J end lost 5 bases, and 11 bases lay between the germline ends. Germline V gives CDR1 KGHSH, CDR2 LQKENI. The CDR3 bases are TGTGCCAGCTCACGGGGGGGCTCTTATGGCTACACCTTC. Protein product: CASSRGGSYGYTF.

The J gene is TRBJ2-7, the V gene TRBV10-1; 8 nucleotides agree with TRBD1. CDR3 length: 14 amino acids. Germline CDR1 and CDR2: WNHNN and SYGVQD (reference sequence). With V trimmed by 3 bases and J by 4 bases, 5 bases remained unmatched. CDR3 amino acids: CASSEGTGIYEQYF. CDR3 nucleotides: TGCGCCAGCAGTGAAGGGACAGGAATATACGAGCAGTACTTC.

This chain links TRBV6-1 with TRBJ1-1; D unclear. The CDR3 loop spans 14 amino acids. The germline gives CDR1 MNHNS, CDR2 SASEGT. V lost 1 base and J lost 5, with 11 bases in between. The CDR3 DNA is TGTGCCAGCAGTGAAGTTTGGGGAGGGACTGAAGCTTTCTTT. Its protein product is CASSEVWGGTEAFF.

This chain joins TRBV5-4 and TRBJ1-5; D is unclear. V lost 5 bases to trimming and J lost 4 bases, with 16 bases between them. This CDR3 spans 15 amino acids. Germline CDR1 SGHNT, CDR2 YYREEE (reference sequence). CDR3 protein: CASSFVERENQPQHF. For the CDR3, the DNA is TGTGCCAGCAGTTTTGTCGAACGGGAAAATCAGCCCCAGCATTTT.

The chain is built from TRBV7-9 and TRBJ1-1, with 8 bases aligning to TRBD1. The V gene end was trimmed by 11 bases and the J gene end by 0 bases; junction bases not matched to a gene: 8. The CDR3 is 14 residues long. Germline V gives CDR1 SEHNR, CDR2 FQNEAQ (reference sequence). The CDR3, as DNA: TGTGCCCTAGGGGACAGGAGAATGAACACTGAAGCTTTCTTT. Protein: CALGDRRMNTEAFF.